This TCR beta chain was identified during a study of CD8+ T cells in alopecia areata. CDR3 size: 15 residues. V lost 3 bases, J lost 2 bases, and 16 bases lay in between. In germline, CDR1 is GTSNPN, CDR2 SVGIG (reference sequence). As the sequencing template, cDNA was produced by extracting RNA and reverse transcribing it. Sequencing was performed with immunoSEQ multiplex PCR; in TCRdb, only in-frame clones are kept and a portion is missing. Here the sample spans more than 90,000 clones, roughly 68% being singletons. The receptor comes from a human donor in good health. The chain is built from TRBV30 and TRBJ1-2; possible D gene TRBD1, 6 bases. Sequencing was done on a sample of CD4+ T cells sorted from blood. The CDR3 protein is CAWSPIQGTNYGYTF. In DNA form, the CDR3 reads TGTGCCTGGAGCCCGATCCAGGGGACCAACTATGGCTACACCTTC.